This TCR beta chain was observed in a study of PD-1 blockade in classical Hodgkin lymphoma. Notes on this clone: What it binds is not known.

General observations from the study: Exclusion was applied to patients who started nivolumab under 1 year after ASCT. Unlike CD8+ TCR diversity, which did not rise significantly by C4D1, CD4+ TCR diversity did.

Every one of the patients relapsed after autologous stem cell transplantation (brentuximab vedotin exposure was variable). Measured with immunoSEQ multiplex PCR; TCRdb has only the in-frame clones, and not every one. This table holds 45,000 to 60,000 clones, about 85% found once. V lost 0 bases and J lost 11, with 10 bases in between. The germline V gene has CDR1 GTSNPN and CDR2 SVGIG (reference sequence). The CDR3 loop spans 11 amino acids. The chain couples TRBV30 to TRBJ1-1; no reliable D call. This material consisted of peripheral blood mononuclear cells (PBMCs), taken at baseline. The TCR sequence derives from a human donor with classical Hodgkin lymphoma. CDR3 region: CAWSVEIVAFF. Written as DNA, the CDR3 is TGTGCCTGGAGTGTAGAGATCGTTGCTTTCTTT. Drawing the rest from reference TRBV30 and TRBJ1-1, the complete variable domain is SQTIHQWPATLVQPVGSPLSLECTVEGTSNPNLYWYRQAAGRGLQLLFYSVGIGQISSEVPQNLSASRPQDRQFILSSKKLLLSDSGFYLCAWSVEIVAFFGQGTRLTVV.